This T cell receptor beta chain appears in the sequencing data of a study of cytomegalovirus exposure and HLA in healthy donors (dated by TCRdb to 2015 to 2018). About the full investigation: An earlier analysis of approximately 600 of the donors reported about 250 Gb of sequence data and around 110 million unique TCR beta sequences from about 200 million T cells. Around 300 gigabases of sequencing data and 80 million or so unique TCR sequences were included in an early release covering roughly 700 HLA-typed donors. Of the 300 to 500 genotyped donors, roughly 80% were placed in the genetic ancestry cluster associated with self-reported Caucasian donors. The study aimed to test whether cataloging public T cell receptors could reveal signatures of past pathogen exposure. Using immunosequencing, the study profiled T cell repertoires from about 610 subjects and related those repertoires to cytomegalovirus serostatus. In addition to the first cohort of 666 subjects, a separate validation cohort of 120 different subjects was used. The study combined high-throughput TCR immunosequencing, statistical association of individual TCRs with disease status, and machine learning to predict cytomegalovirus infection status. A later analysis re-analyzed previously published TCR beta repertoires from about 730 donors and added high-resolution HLA genotyping to study TCR occurrence patterns. The later analysis used no new phenotypic data to find candidate immune exposures, relying instead on TCR beta sequences and their occurrence across donors. An earlier analysis of some 500 of the donors used high-throughput TCR beta sequencing to judge whether each TCR beta V gene segment behaved as functional or pseudogenic. Donor age, sex, ethnicity and CMV serostatus were compiled together with the repertoire data. A later genetic analysis took genome-wide SNP genotypes for about 55% of the 666 donors and used that subset as a discovery cohort. All discovery cohort repertoires had been generated using a single sequencing platform. Class I and class II HLA loci were covered by the typing at four-digit resolution. The number of typed donors differed by locus: roughly 629-630 for A, B, C, DRB1 and DQB1; 522 for DQA1; some 610 for DPA1; and some 450 for DPB1. Several DR-DQ haplotypes were treated as single units for association and clustering because of strong linkage in the cohort. Across roughly 420 genotyped donors of the cohort, an average of about 250,000 unique TCR beta nucleotide sequences per donor were sequenced, and roughly 18% of those sequences were non-productive.

The library was produced with the immunoSEQ multiplex PCR assay. For the multiplex PCR, a mixture combining 60 forward primers for TCR Vbeta segments and 13 reverse primers for TCR Jbeta segments was used. The CDR3 region of rearranged TCR beta genes was amplified from genomic DNA with a multiplex PCR assay. The Illumina HiSeq System was used to sequence the amplified TCR beta libraries as 87-base-pair reads. As for the original processing: A later analysis counted 65 million to 90 million unique TCR beta chains across the 640 or so repertoires, and 10 million to 11 million of these chains were shared by at least two donors. Raw reads were error-corrected and collapsed into unique sequences with a nearest-neighbor algorithm that merged closely related sequences to remove PCR and sequencing errors. V, D and J gene segments were assigned by aligning CDR3 sequences to IMGT reference sequences. For a sequence to be retained, at least a six-nucleotide match to both a V gene segment and a J gene segment was required. Rearrangements were classified as productive when the CDR3 lacked stop codons and remained in frame with V and J, and all other rearrangements were classified as non-productive. CDR3 was defined by IMGT convention, running from the second conserved V-encoded cysteine to the conserved J-encoded phenylalanine. Sequences without an unambiguous match to a single V gene segment were excluded from the earlier analysis of about 640 of the donors. An earlier analysis of a few hundred of the donors classified V segments as functional when productive rearrangements were above 56.7% and as segregating when the standard deviation between donors was above 5%. A statistical classification framework was built for diagnosing cytomegalovirus status from the catalog of TCR beta chain sequences. In a later analysis, TCR nucleotide sequences were compared against IMGT/GENE-DB human TR gene sequences so that V and J genes could be assigned. The TCRdist pipeline was used in a later analysis to assign CDR3 sequences and most-parsimonious VDJ recombination scenarios. A later analysis defined each TCR beta chain by its CDR3 amino acid sequence plus V-gene family, and excluded reads lacking a unique V-gene family. A later analysis removed roughly 590 highly shared, low-generation-probability nucleotide sequences to deal with suspected cross-contamination and a sequencing artifact. A later analysis calculated a clonal expansion index for each public chain from normalized within-repertoire ranks of inferred template counts. In a later analysis, generation probabilities were computed using a VDJ recombination model fitted to out-of-frame rearrangements, and the results were checked against IGoR. In a later analysis, TCR-TCR, TCR-HLA and TCR-CMV co-occurrence was scored with hypergeometric tests, and a repertoire-size bias correction was applied to TCR pairs. To estimate false discovery rates, a later analysis permuted the HLA or CMV assignments 20 times. A later analysis grouped co-occurring TCRs with DBSCAN, adding TCRdist sequence similarity when clustering within HLA-allele-positive subsets. Repertoires with fewer than 30,000 or more than 120,000 public chains were left out of co-occurrence clustering, as were roughly five repertoires with anomalous nucleotide sharing. TCRdb carries this immuneACCESS record with in-frame sequences only. Its versions omit some clonotypes, under half of them owing to an unresolved V gene in the studies checked, with the rest unexplained. V and J calls and clone size are as listed in that table; D and trimming were resolved from the DNA. The sample table shows approximately 110,000 clones, and 82% are seen once. 2.5% of the sample belongs to the ten largest clones.

Study-wide findings and limitations: A few of the identified cytomegalovirus-associated TCR beta chains were confirmed in vitro to be specific for cytomegalovirus antigens. Presence/absence analyses assumed roughly uniform sequencing depth across donors, an assumption that may not hold. Linkage disequilibrium might explain the correlated functional status among segregating V segments, but an unknown experimental factor could not be excluded. In a later analysis, HLA-associated TCR beta chains showed more clonal expansion and lower generation probabilities than non-associated chains that were equally common. Seventeen rarely observed V segments, including chromosome 9 orphons, were excluded from the earlier analysis of approximately 500 of the donors because counts were too low. The authors suggested that the approach could potentially be generalized to other disease states and immunological phenotypes. V-gene and J-gene trimming of TCR beta chains was associated with a missense DCLRE1C variant in a later genetic analysis, and the association was replicated in an independent cohort. Several of the top co-occurrence clusters appeared to be linked to parvovirus B19, influenza, CMV and Epstein-Barr virus, according to a later analysis. An earlier analysis of approximately 570 of the donors showed that most TCR beta V segments appeared in productive rearrangements either about 90% or about 30% of the time, which broadly matched IMGT annotations. In a later genetic analysis, fewer N-insertions in productive TCRs were reported among donors in an Asian-associated ancestry cluster than the roughly 640-donor mean. The classifier was reported to diagnose cytomegalovirus status with high specificity and sensitivity in both the original cohort and the validation cohort. In a later analysis, most CMV-associated TCR beta chains were found to appear HLA-restricted, with HLA associations seemingly driven largely by CMV exposure. Because HLA typing was missing for some donors at each locus, association tests included only the typed subset. The study listed 150 to 200 TCR beta chains as associated with cytomegalovirus. Most TCR sequences were seen in very few donors, while some public TCRs were found in many individuals. Strong co-occurrence of HLA alleles, especially DR and DQ, made assigning TCR associations to individual alleles difficult. A cluster of highly shared sequence variants was judged likely to be a technical artifact of the sequencing pipeline. For the cohort, immune exposure information was limited to CMV serostatus. The 87-base-pair reads could not distinguish some IMGT-functional V segments, including TRBV6-2 and TRBV6-3, so those segments were excluded. A further reported finding was that TCR beta sequences accurately predicted the HLA-A and HLA-B alleles for most subjects in the first cohort. A later analysis found that TCR association rates varied across HLA loci, with DRB1 alleles showing the most associated TCRs and HLA-C alleles the fewest. At a false discovery rate of 0.05, a later analysis linked 16,951 TCR beta sequences to specific HLA alleles. The cohort was sequenced for TCR beta chains only, and without alpha or paired-chain data the features that could be detected were limited.

The CDR3 has 13 amino acids, counting the end cysteine and phenylalanine. Only CDR3 DNA remains: 39 bases, in frame from the first base. CDR1 and CDR2 were assigned from the germline V gene as SGHDT and YYEEEE. V is cut by 2 bases and J by 7 bases, and the space between the germline ends is 10 bases. Remarks on this clone: Its recognized antigen is unknown. Base qualities are missing; no much larger clone stands one base away.

The cohort consisted of 600 to 750 healthy bone marrow donors. All cohort members were sampled while nominally healthy, although unrecorded immune exposures were likely present. The donor tested CMV seronegative, placing the donor among the 350 to 400 seronegative members of the cohort. Every donor gave a peripheral blood sample, and the peripheral blood mononuclear cells from that sample were used for TCR beta sequencing. The Qiagen DNeasy Blood Extraction Kit was used to extract genomic DNA from the blood cell samples. This TCR derives from a young woman in good health and CMV-seronegative. The V gene is TRBV5-6 and the J gene is TRBJ2-4; the D gene remains uncertain. Sequenced sample: PBMCs. The CDR3 in this case is CASSFLPVNIQYF. The DNA is TGTGCCAGCAGCTTTCTCCCGGTCAACATTCAGTACTTC.